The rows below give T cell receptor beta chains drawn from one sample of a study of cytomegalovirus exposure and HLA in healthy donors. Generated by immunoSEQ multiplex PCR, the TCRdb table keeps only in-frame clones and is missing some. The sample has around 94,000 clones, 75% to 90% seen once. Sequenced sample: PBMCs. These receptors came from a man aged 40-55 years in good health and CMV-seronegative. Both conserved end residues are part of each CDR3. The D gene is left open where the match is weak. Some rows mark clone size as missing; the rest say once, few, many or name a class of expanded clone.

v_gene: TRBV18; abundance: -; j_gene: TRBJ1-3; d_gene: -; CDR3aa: CASSPLDLQGSSGNTIYF; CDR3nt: TGTGCCAGCTCACCACTAGATCTTCAGGGGTCCTCTGGAAACACCATATATTTT
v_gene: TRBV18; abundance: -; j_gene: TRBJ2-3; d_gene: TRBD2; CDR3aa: CASSPPTSGVSQYF; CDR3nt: TGTGCCAGCTCACCACCGACTAGCGGGGTGTCGCAGTATTTT
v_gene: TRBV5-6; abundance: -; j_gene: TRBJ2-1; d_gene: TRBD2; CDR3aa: CASSLVPGGGAVNEQFF; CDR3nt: TGTGCCAGCAGCTTGGTGCCTGGCGGGGGGGCCGTCAATGAGCAGTTCTTC
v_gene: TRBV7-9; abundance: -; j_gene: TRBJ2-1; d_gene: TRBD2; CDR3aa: CSSSPTLGLASNEQFF; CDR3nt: TGTTCCAGCAGCCCTACTTTGGGACTAGCATCCAATGAGCAGTTCTTC
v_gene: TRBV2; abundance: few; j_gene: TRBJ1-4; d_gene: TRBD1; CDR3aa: CASSVDRGGEKLFF; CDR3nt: TGTGCCAGCAGCGTGGACAGGGGAGGTGAAAAACTGTTTTTT
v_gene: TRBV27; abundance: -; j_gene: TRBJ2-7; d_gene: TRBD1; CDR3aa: CASSLRGSQGAYYEQYF; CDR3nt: TGTGCCAGCAGTTTGAGGGGCTCCCAGGGGGCGTACTACGAGCAGTACTTC
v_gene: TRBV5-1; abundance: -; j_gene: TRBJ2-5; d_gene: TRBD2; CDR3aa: CASSPLSGVLETQYF; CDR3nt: TGCGCCAGCAGCCCCCTTAGCGGGGTACTGGAGACCCAGTACTTC
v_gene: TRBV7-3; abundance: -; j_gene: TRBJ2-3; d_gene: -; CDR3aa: CASSLTGAGGLTDTQYF; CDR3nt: TGTGCCAGCAGCTTAACGGGGGCAGGCGGGCTCACAGATACGCAGTATTTT
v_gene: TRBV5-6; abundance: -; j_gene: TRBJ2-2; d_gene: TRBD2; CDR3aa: CASSSLGGTSAGEGELFF; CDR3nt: TGTGCCAGCAGCTCGCTCGGCGGCACCTCGGCGGGGGAGGGGGAGCTGTTTTTT
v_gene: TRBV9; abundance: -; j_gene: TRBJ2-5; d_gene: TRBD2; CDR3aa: CASSPRLAGPGTQYF; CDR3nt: TGTGCCAGCAGCCCCCGATTAGCGGGGCCGGGGACCCAGTACTTC
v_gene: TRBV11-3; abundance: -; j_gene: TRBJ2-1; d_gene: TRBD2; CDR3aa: CASSPGGSYNEQFF; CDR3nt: TGTGCCAGCAGCCCGGGGGGCTCCTACAATGAGCAGTTCTTC
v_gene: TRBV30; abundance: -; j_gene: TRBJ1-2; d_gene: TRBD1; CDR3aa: CAWSVPDRFYTF; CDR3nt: TGTGCCTGGAGTGTACCGGACAGGTTCTACACCTTC
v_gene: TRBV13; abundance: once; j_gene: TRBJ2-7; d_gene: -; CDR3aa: CASSPKRVSYEQYF; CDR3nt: TGTGCCAGCAGCCCAAAGAGGGTATCCTACGAGCAGTACTTC
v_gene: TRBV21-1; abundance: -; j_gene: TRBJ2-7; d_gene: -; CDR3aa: CASSKAGVTYEQYF; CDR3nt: TGTGCCAGCAGCAAGGCAGGGGTTACCTACGAGCAGTACTTC
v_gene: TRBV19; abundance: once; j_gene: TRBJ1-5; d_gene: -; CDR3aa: CASSILGTLDQPQHF; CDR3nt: TGTGCCAGTAGTATTTTGGGGACATTGGATCAGCCCCAGCATTTT
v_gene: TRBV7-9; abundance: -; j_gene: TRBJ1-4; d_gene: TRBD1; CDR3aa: CASSHSRGQGTEKLFF; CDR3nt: TGTGCCAGCAGCCACTCCCGGGGACAGGGGACTGAAAAACTGTTTTTT
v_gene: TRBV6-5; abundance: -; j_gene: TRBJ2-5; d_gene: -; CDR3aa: CASSYAGISQETQYF; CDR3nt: TGTGCCAGCAGTTACGCCGGGATCTCACAAGAGACCCAGTACTTC
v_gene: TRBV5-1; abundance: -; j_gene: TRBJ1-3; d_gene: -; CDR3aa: CASSLDRGLGGNTIYF; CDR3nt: TGCGCCAGCAGCTTGGACCGGGGGTTAGGAGGAAACACCATATATTTT
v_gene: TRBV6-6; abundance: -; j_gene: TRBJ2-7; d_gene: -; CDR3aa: CASSLDSRSYEQYF; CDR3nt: TGTGCCAGCAGCTTGGACAGCCGATCCTACGAGCAGTACTTC
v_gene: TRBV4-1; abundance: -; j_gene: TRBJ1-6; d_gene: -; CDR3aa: CASSHLNSPLHF; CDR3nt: TGCGCCAGCAGCCATCTTAATTCACCCCTCCACTTT
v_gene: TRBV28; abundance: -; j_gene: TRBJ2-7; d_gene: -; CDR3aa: CAIKVGGSYEQYF; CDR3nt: TGTGCCATCAAAGTGGGGGGCTCCTACGAGCAGTACTTC
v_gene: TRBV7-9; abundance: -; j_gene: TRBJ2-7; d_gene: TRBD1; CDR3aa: CSSSSYRGLGLFGQYF; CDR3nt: TGTTCCAGCAGCTCCTACAGGGGCCTAGGCCTATTCGGGCAGTACTTC
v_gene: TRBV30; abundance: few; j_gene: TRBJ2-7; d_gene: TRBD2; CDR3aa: CAWSVGGGTPEQYF; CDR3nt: TGTGCCTGGAGTGTCGGCGGGGGGACTCCCGAGCAGTACTTC
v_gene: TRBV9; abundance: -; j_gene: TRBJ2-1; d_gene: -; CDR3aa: CASSDYPTNNEQFF; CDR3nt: TGTGCCAGCAGCGATTATCCCACAAACAATGAGCAGTTCTTC
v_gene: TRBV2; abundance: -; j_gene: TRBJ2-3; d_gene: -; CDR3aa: CASTSGLQAFTDTQYF; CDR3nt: TGTGCCAGCACCTCAGGGCTACAGGCCTTCACAGATACGCAGTATTTT
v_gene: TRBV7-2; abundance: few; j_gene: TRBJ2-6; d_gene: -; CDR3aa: CASSLGGASSGANVLTF; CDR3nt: TGTGCCAGCAGCTTAGGAGGAGCGAGCTCTGGGGCCAACGTCCTGACTTTC
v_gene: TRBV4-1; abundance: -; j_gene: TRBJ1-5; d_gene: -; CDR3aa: CASSQEPGVSNQPQHF; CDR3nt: TGCGCCAGCAGCCAAGAGCCAGGGGTTTCCAATCAGCCCCAGCATTTT
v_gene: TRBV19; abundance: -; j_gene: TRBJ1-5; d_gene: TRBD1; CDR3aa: CASSISSGGNVQPQHF; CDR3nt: TGTGCCAGTAGTATTTCGTCAGGGGGCAATGTTCAGCCCCAGCATTTT
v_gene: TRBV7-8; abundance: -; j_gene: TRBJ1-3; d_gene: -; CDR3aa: CASSLFGQSSGNTIYF; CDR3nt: TGTGCCAGCAGCTTATTCGGACAGAGCTCTGGAAACACCATATATTTT
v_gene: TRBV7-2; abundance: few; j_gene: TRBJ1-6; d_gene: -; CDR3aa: CASSLDFRLPLHF; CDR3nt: TGTGCCAGCAGCTTAGATTTCCGGTTACCCCTCCACTTT
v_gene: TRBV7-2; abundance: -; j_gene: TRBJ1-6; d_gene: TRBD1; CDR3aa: CASSGDRVNSPLHF; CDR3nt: TGTGCCAGCAGCGGAGACAGGGTAAATTCACCCCTCCACTTT
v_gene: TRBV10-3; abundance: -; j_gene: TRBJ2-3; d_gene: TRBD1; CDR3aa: CAISAPDRGGTDTQYF; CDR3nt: TGTGCCATCAGTGCCCCGGACAGGGGAGGGACAGATACGCAGTATTTT
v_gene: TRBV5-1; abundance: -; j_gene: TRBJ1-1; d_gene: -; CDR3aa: CASSLHRMDTEAFF; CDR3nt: TGCGCCAGCAGCCTTCACAGAATGGACACTGAAGCTTTCTTT
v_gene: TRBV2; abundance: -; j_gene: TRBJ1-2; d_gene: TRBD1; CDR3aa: CASSVLGQGNYGYTF; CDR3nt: TGTGCCAGCAGTGTGCTGGGACAGGGGAACTATGGCTACACCTTC
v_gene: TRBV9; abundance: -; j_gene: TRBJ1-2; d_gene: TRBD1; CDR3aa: CASSAGLRTGVPIYGYTF; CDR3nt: TGTGCCAGCAGCGCGGGCCTCAGGACAGGGGTCCCCATCTATGGCTACACCTTC
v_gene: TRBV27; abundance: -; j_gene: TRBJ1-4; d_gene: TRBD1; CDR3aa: CASSPWTGRTNEKLFF; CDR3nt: TGTGCCAGCAGTCCATGGACAGGGCGAACTAATGAAAAACTGTTTTTT
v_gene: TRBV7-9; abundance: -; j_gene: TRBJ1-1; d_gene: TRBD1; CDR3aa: CSSSLDRGRTFF; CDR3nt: TGTTCCAGCAGCTTAGACAGGGGTAGGACTTTCTTT
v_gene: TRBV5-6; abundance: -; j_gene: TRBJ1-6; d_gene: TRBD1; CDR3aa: CASSAGTGNNSPLHF; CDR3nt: TGTGCCAGCAGCGCCGGGACAGGGAATAATTCACCCCTCCACTTT
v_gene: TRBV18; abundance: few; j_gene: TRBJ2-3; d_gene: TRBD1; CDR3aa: CASSPTGASTDTQYF; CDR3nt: TGTGCCAGCTCACCAACAGGGGCGAGCACAGATACGCAGTATTTT
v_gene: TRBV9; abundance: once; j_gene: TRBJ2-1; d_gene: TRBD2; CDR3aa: CASSVVPRGDQFF; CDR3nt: TGTGCCAGCAGCGTAGTCCCCCGGGGGGACCAGTTCTTC
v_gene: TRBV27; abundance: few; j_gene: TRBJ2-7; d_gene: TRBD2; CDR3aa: CASSSPGGGSRFGEQYF; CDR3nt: TGTGCCAGCAGTTCCCCGGGCGGGGGGAGTAGGTTTGGCGAGCAGTACTTC
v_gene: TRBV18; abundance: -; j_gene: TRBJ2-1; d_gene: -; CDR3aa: CASSPGGARYNEQFF; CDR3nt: TGTGCCAGCTCACCAGGCGGGGCCCGTTACAATGAGCAGTTCTTC
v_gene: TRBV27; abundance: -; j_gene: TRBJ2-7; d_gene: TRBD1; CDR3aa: CARGQGRREQYF; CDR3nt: TGTGCCAGAGGACAGGGGAGAAGGGAGCAGTACTTC
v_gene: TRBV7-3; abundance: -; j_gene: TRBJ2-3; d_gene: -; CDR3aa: CASSLGTTTDTQYF; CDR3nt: TGTGCCAGCAGCTTGGGCACCACCACAGATACGCAGTATTTT
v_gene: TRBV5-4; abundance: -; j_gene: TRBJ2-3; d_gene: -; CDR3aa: CASSLAMDTQYF; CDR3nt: TGTGCCAGCAGCTTGGCTATGGATACGCAGTATTTT